This T cell receptor (beta chain) derives from a study of T cell repertoires in cytomegalovirus infection. As to this clonotype: Its antigen remains unidentified.

In TCRdb, the reads were re-called with MiXCR into one record per CDR3 protein. The sample includes approximately 100,000 distinct CDR3 sequences, less than 30% of them seen just once. This CDR3 comprises 17 residues. Germline CDR1 reads KGHDR; CDR2 reads SFDVKD. The V segment lost 3 bases and the J segment 5 bases; nucleotides outside the gene matches: 8. The rearrangement uses TRBV24-1 and TRBJ2-3; TRBD2 agrees at 12 bases. The sequence was collected from a human donor in good health (CMV status not recorded). Some clones in this sample may be carry-over from other donors' samples. The sample in question was CD8+ T cells from cultured PBMCs, obtained from culture after CMV antigen stimulation. The CDR3, as DNA: TGTGCCACCAGTGATCATGGACTAGCGGGACGCGGAGATACGCAGTATTTT. It specifies CATSDHGLAGRGDTQYF.